The next 22 T cell receptor beta chains were all read from a single sample in a study of long-term antiretroviral therapy in people with HIV. With survey level as its setting, the immunoSEQ assay was v3.0. Generated by immunoSEQ multiplex PCR, the TCRdb table keeps only in-frame clones and is missing some. Among 24,000 or so clones, more than 80% were seen once, and the ten largest hold about 9%. This material consisted of unsorted PBMCs, taken 7.6 years after starting antiretroviral therapy. The receptor set was obtained from a woman aged 40 to 50 with HIV.

The chain has TRBV19 and TRBJ2-1; D is unclear. This CDR3 is 14 amino acids long. Trimming cost V 4 bases and J 8 bases, with 15 bases left between them. Germline V gene sequence: CDR1 LNHDA, CDR2 SQIVND (reference sequence). The CDR3 sequence: CASSTEGREDEQFF. The DNA for the CDR3 is TGTGCCAGTAGTACCGAAGGTCGAGAGGATGAGCAGTTCTTC.

This rearrangement joins TRBV6-5 to TRBJ2-4; D gene uncertain. The CDR3 has 14 amino acids. The V gene lost 6 bases and the J gene lost 0 bases, with 9 bases spanning the gap. Germline CDR1 and CDR2: MNHEY and SVGAGI. The CDR3 is CASSSLLAKNIQYF. CDR3 bases: TGTGCCAGCAGCTCCCTTCTAGCCAAAAACATTCAGTACTTC.

This clone was detected once. The chain couples TRBV19 to TRBJ1-1; no reliable D call. Trimming removed 2 bases from V and 8 bases from J, with 12 bases in between. The CDR3 extends over 13 amino acids. Germline V gene sequence: CDR1 LNHDA, CDR2 SQIVND (reference sequence). The CDR3 DNA reads TGTGCCAGTAGTATAAGGGCAGACAAAGAAGCTTTCTTT. Amino acid sequence: CASSIRADKEAFF.

The sample holds a few counts of this clone. The chain links TRBV18 to TRBJ1-1; 7 bases map to TRBD1. The CDR3 loop spans 16 amino acids. The V and J ends lost 0 bases and 0 bases, in that order; junction bases with no gene match: 4. Germline V gene sequence: CDR1 KGHSH, CDR2 LQKENI. The CDR3 loop reads CASSPPQGLVNTEAFF. As DNA, the CDR3 is TGTGCCAGCTCACCACCACAGGGGTTAGTGAACACTGAAGCTTTCTTT.

The V call is TRBV5-1, the J call TRBJ1-1; the D is unclear. The ends were cut back, 0 bases at V and 7 bases at J, with 7 bases in the middle. Per the germline V gene, CDR1 is SGHRS and CDR2 is YFSETQ. This CDR3 is 12 amino acids long. The CDR3 spells CASSLADNEAFF. CDR3 DNA: TGCGCCAGCAGCTTGGCAGATAATGAAGCTTTCTTT.

The chain uses TRBV19 and TRBJ1-5, with 9 bases that match TRBD1. This CDR3 has 14 amino acids. Germline V gene lookup returns CDR1 LNHDA and CDR2 SQIVND (reference sequence). The junction had 2 bases not matched to a gene; V was cut back by 4 bases and J by 4 bases. The CDR3 reads CASSRDRANQPQHF. In DNA form, the CDR3 reads TGTGCCAGTAGTAGGGACAGGGCTAATCAGCCCCAGCATTTT.

The CDR3 region is CASSIEGPGDTQYF. The CDR3 DNA is TGTGCCAGTAGTATAGAGGGGCCGGGGGATACGCAGTATTTT. The chain combines TRBV19 with TRBJ2-3; D is tentatively TRBD1 or TRBD2 (5 bases each). V was pared by 0 bases and J by 6 bases, with 10 bases between. The CDR3 is 14 amino acids. Germline loops: CDR1 LNHDA, CDR2 SQIVND (reference sequence).

The chain combines TRBV7-2 with TRBJ1-4; no firm D call. Germline CDR1 and CDR2: SGHTA and FQGNSA. The ends were cut back, 6 bases at V and 2 bases at J, with 16 bases in the middle. The CDR3 sequence is 16 residues long. CDR3 sequence (DNA): TGTGCCAGCAGTTCTCAAGCAGGCTTTACTAATGAAAAACTGTTTTTT. Protein: CASSSQAGFTNEKLFF.

The chain joins TRBV12-5 to TRBJ1-2; 7 nucleotides agree with TRBD1. This CDR3 comprises 13 residues. From germline, CDR1 is LGHNT and CDR2 FRNRAP. The V gene end was trimmed by 3 bases and the J gene end by 3 bases; junction bases not matched to a gene: 1. The CDR3 loop is CASGFTGDYGYTF. The DNA for the CDR3 is TGTGCTAGTGGTTTTACAGGGGACTATGGCTACACCTTC.

The chain carries TRBV7-2 and TRBJ2-1; tentatively, D is TRBD2 (6 bases). This CDR3 has 16 amino acids. Germline lookup yields CDR1 SGHTA and CDR2 FQGNSA. Trimming took off 0 bases at V and 7 bases at J, with 16 bases between the two ends. The CDR3 region has the DNA TGTGCCAGCAGCTTAGCCTCAGGGTTCGGAGGGAATGAGCAGTTCTTC. Protein product: CASSLASGFGGNEQFF. The full variable domain, its missing parts supplied by reference TRBV7-2 and TRBJ2-1, is GAGVSQSPSNKVTEKGKDVELRCDPISGHTALYWYRQSLGQGLEFLIYFQGNSAPDKSGLPSDRFSAERTGGSVSTLTIQRTQQEDSAVYLCASSLASGFGGNEQFFGPGTRLTVL.

This chain connects TRBV25-1 to TRBJ1-1; 10 bases match TRBD1. The CDR3 runs 16 residues. The V gene's germline CDR1 is MGHDK and CDR2 SYGVNS. V lost 6 bases, J lost 0 bases, and 7 bases stayed unmatched. In DNA, the CDR3 is TGTGCCAGCAGCAAGGGACAGGGGAACATGAACACTGAAGCTTTCTTT. Encoded protein: CASSKGQGNMNTEAFF.

The chain joins TRBV6-5 to TRBJ1-1; 7 bases are shared with TRBD1. This CDR3 has 13 amino acids. J gave up 10 bases and V 5 bases, and 10 bases lay outside the gene matches. Germline assignment: CDR1 MNHEY and CDR2 SVGAGI. The CDR3 reads CASSPGDSVVAFF. CDR3 bases: TGTGCCAGCAGTCCCGGGGACAGCGTAGTAGCTTTCTTT.

V gene TRBV10-3 combines with J gene TRBJ2-2, with TRBD2 matching 7 bases. The CDR3 loop spans 15 amino acids. The germline V gene has CDR1 ENHRY and CDR2 SYGVKD. Germline trimming cut 3 bases from V and 6 bases from J; bases unmatched to any gene: 7. The CDR3 DNA reads TGTGCCATCAGTGACCCAGGACTAGTTGCCGGGGAGCTGTTTTTT. As protein: CAISDPGLVAGELFF.

The rearrangement links TRBV2 to TRBJ1-1; D is perhaps TRBD1 (5 bases). The CDR3 is 13 residues long. V lost 5 bases to trimming and J lost 4 bases, with 11 bases between them. Germline V gene data show CDR1 as SNHLY and CDR2 as FYNNEI. The CDR3 loop is CASSIARGTEAFF. The CDR3 DNA is TGTGCCAGCAGTATTGCTAGGGGCACTGAAGCTTTCTTT.

This chain connects TRBV12-5 to TRBJ2-7, with TRBD1 matching over 9 bases. CDR1 and CDR2 from the germline V gene are LGHNT and FRNRAP. This CDR3 has 15 amino acids. V lost 5 bases, J lost 2 bases, and 7 bases stayed unmatched. In nucleotides, the CDR3 is TGTGCTAGTGGTACTGACAGGGGGTCTGCCTACGAGCAGTACTTC. This codes for CASGTDRGSAYEQYF. The full variable domain, with the rest looked up from reference TRBV12-5 and TRBJ2-7, is DARVTQTPRHKVTEMGQEVTMRCQPILGHNTVFWYRQTMMQGLELLAYFRNRAPLDDSGMPKDRFSAEMPDATLATLKIQPSEPRDSAVYFCASGTDRGSAYEQYFGPGTRLTVT.

This sequence joins TRBV7-3 and TRBJ2-7; TRBD1 matches at 8 bases. The CDR3 consists of 14 residues. Germline trimming cut 3 bases from V and 2 bases from J; bases unmatched to any gene: 3. Germline CDR1 is SGHTA and CDR2 is FQGTGA. CDR3 nucleotides: TGTGCCAGCAGCTTCGACAGGGGACCCTACGAGCAGTACTTC. As protein: CASSFDRGPYEQYF.

In its sample, this clone was seen once. The V and J genes are TRBV6-1 and TRBJ2-3; tentative D call: TRBD1 (6 bases). The ends were cut back, 8 bases at V and 3 bases at J, with 18 bases in the middle. Per germline, CDR1 MNHNS and CDR2 SASEGT. The CDR3 is made up of 15 amino acids. DNA of the CDR3: TGTGCCAGCTACCGTGGGGGCGCAGAGACAGATACGCAGTATTTT. As protein: CASYRGGAETDTQYF.

The chain couples TRBV5-1 to TRBJ1-6; TRBD1 aligns across 9 bases. The junction had 8 bases not matched to a gene; V was cut back by 0 bases and J by 10 bases. The germline V gene has CDR1 SGHRS and CDR2 YFSETQ. This CDR3 contains 16 residues. The CDR3 sequence: CASSLAGTGFGSPLHF. The CDR3 bases are TGCGCCAGCAGCTTGGCCGGGACAGGGTTCGGGTCACCCCTCCACTTT.

This clone was seen a single time. The rearrangement uses TRBV11-3 and TRBJ2-1, with D tentatively TRBD1 or TRBD2 (5 bases each). Germline V lookup: CDR1 SGHNT, CDR2 YENEEA. V was clipped by 3 bases and J by 9 bases, with 12 bases between them. This CDR3 has 13 residues. CDR3 nucleotides: TGTGCCAGCAGCTTGGGGGTAGGTCGTGAGCAGTTCTTC. As protein: CASSLGVGREQFF.

The chain recombines TRBV7-9 with TRBJ1-2, with TRBD1 as a possible D gene (5 bases). Germline V gene sequence: CDR1 SEHNR, CDR2 FQNEAQ (reference sequence). Trimming removed 0 bases from V and 8 bases from J, with 16 bases in between. The length of the CDR3 is 15 residues. Written as DNA, the CDR3 is TGTGCCAGCAGCTTAGCCGGGACTAACGTACAGGGCTACACCTTC. Residues: CASSLAGTNVQGYTF.

This chain joins TRBV19 and TRBJ1-5; 9 nucleotides match TRBD1. Trimming cost V 7 bases and J 2 bases; bases outside gene matches: 6. CDR1 LNHDA and CDR2 SQIVND come from the germline V gene (reference sequence). This CDR3 region has 15 residues. CDR3 in DNA: TGTGCCAGTAACACAGGGGGCGAGGGCAATCAGCCCCAGCATTTT. The encoded protein is CASNTGGEGNQPQHF. Complete variable domain (other parts from reference TRBV19 and TRBJ1-5): DGGITQSPKYLFRKEGQNVTLSCEQNLNHDAMYWYRQDPGQGLRLIYYSQIVNDFQKGDIAEGYSVSREKKESFPLTVTSAQKNPTAFYLCASNTGGEGNQPQHFGDGTRLSIL.

The CDR3 DNA follows: TGTGCCAGCAGCGTGGGGGGAGGGACAGGGGGCAGTGAGCAGTTCTTC. It is translated as CASSVGGGTGGSEQFF. This chain links TRBV9 with TRBJ2-1, with 12 positions matching TRBD1. The CDR3 is 16 amino acids. The J segment lost 9 bases and the V segment lost 2 bases, leaving 9 bases of the junction unmatched. CDR1 and CDR2 from the germline V gene are SGDLS and YYNGEE. The full variable domain, its missing parts supplied by reference TRBV9 and TRBJ2-1, is DSGVTQTPKHLITATGQRVTLRCSPRSGDLSVYWYQQSLDQGLQFLIQYYNGEERAKGNILERFSAQQFPDLHSELNLSSLELGDSALYFCASSVGGGTGGSEQFFGPGTRLTVL.